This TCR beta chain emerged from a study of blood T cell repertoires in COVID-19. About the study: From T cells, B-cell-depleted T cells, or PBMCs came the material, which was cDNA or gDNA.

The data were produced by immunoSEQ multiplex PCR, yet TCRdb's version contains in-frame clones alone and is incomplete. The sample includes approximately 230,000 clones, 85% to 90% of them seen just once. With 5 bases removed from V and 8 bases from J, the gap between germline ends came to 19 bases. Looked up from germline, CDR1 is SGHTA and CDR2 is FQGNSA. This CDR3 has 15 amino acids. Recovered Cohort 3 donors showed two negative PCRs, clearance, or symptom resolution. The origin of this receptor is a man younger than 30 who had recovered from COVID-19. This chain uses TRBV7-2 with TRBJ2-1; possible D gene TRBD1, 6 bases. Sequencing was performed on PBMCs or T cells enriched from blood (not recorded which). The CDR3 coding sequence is TGTGCCAGCAGCCCGTCCGGGACAACCGGGGATGAGCAGTTCTTC. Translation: CASSPSGTTGDEQFF.